The 5 T cell receptor beta chains in this list originate from one sample, sequenced in a study of T-cell memory formation after mild COVID-19. TCRdb redid the calling of the 5' RACE reads with MiXCR, one entry per CDR3 protein. The table lists a few hundred thousand distinct CDR3 sequences, about 10% of them singletons. Sequencing input: PBMCs or a T cell subset sorted from them (not recorded which). Source of these receptors: a young man who had mild COVID-19 (a few samples of this study predate the infection). Cell type and time point are not known.

This clonotype has more than one count but fewer than ten. The chain is built from TRBV4-2 and TRBJ2-3; 9 positions match TRBD1. From germline, CDR1 is LGHNA and CDR2 YNFKEQ. Unmatched junction bases numbered 4, after V lost 4 bases and J lost 2 bases. The CDR3 contains 15 residues. The CDR3 nucleotides read TGTGCCAGCAGCCCTCGGGACAGGGACACAGATACGCAGTATTTT. It yields the protein CASSPRDRDTDTQYF.

This clonotype came up a few times. This chain links TRBV20-1 with TRBJ1-1, with D possibly TRBD1 on 5 matching bases. Germline V gene sequence: CDR1 DFQATT, CDR2 SNEGSKA (reference sequence). Trimming removed 5 bases at V and 0 bases at J, with 10 bases between. The CDR3 has 13 amino acids. The CDR3 loop is CSAPRQLNTEAFF. The CDR3 DNA reads as TGCAGTGCTCCAAGACAGCTGAACACTGAAGCTTTCTTT.

Ten or more counts support this clonotype. The rearrangement links TRBV5-1 to TRBJ2-3; the D gene is possibly TRBD1 (6 bases). V was shortened by 4 bases and J by 5 bases, with 14 bases between the two germline ends. The CDR3 sequence is 14 residues long. CDR1 and CDR2 (germline): SGHRS, YFSETQ. CDR3 sequence reads: CASSPLQGEDTQYF. CDR3 in DNA: TGCGCCAGCAGCCCCTTACAGGGAGAAGATACGCAGTATTTT.

There are many counts of this clonotype. The V and J genes are TRBV7-9 and TRBJ2-3; 14 nucleotides agree with TRBD2. Germline V gene data show CDR1 as SEHNR and CDR2 as FQNEAQ (reference sequence). The CDR3 has 16 amino acids. After removal of 5 bases from V and 5 bases from J, the junction contained 6 bases not matched to a gene. The CDR3 sequence: CASSGPGLAGVDTQYF. CDR3 nucleotides: TGTGCCAGCAGCGGGCCGGGACTAGCGGGGGTAGATACGCAGTATTTT.

This clonotype was seen more than once but under ten times. The chain couples TRBV6-2 or TRBV6-3 to TRBJ2-4, with D maybe TRBD1 (6 bases). The CDR3 is 14 amino acids. Germline lookup yields CDR1 MNHEY and CDR2 SVGEGT. The ends were cut back, 7 bases at V and 9 bases at J, with 19 bases in the middle. The CDR3: CASTTGSPGAIQYF. In DNA form, the CDR3 reads TGTGCCAGCACCACAGGGTCCCCCGGGGCCATTCAGTACTTC.